One and the same sample provided the 18 T cell receptor beta chains below, sequenced in a study of T-cell memory formation after mild COVID-19 (dated by TCRdb to 2020 to 2022). Libraries were built with 5' RACE. The instrument was an Illumina NovaSeq 6000. The public reads were run again by TCRdb, first through fastp at Q25 and then through MiXCR, and only productive beta chains were kept. Each entry merges the rows of one CDR3 protein and shows their most common DNA and genes. The sample has more than 150,000 distinct CDR3 sequences on record, approximately 17% of them singletons. The ten largest make up roughly 3.9% of the sample. Sequenced material: PBMCs or a T cell subset sorted from them (not recorded which). The receptor source for this set is a young man who had mild COVID-19 (a few samples of this study predate the infection). The sample titles of this study are shuffled in the database, so cell type and time point are left out; the donor was told from shared clones.

The chain has TRBV18 and TRBJ1-2; no firm D call. The CDR3 runs 12 residues. Germline loops: CDR1 KGHSH, CDR2 LQKENI. V was clipped by 3 bases and J by 8 bases, with 10 bases between them. The CDR3 nucleotides are TGTGCCAGCTCACCGACACTGGGGGGCTACACCTTC. It is translated as CASSPTLGGYTF.

The V call is TRBV7-2, the J call TRBJ2-3, with D perhaps matching TRBD1 or TRBD2 (5 bases each). The V gene's germline CDR1 is SGHTA and CDR2 FQGNSA. The CDR3 totals 15 residues. Trimming removed 5 bases at V and 0 bases at J, with 12 bases between. The CDR3 sequence is CASSRSRDSTDTQYF. CDR3 DNA sequence: TGTGCCAGCAGCCGTTCCCGGGACAGCACAGATACGCAGTATTTT.

This chain joins TRBV6-5 and TRBJ1-1, with no clear D. In germline, CDR1 is MNHEY, CDR2 SVGAGI. The CDR3 length is 13 residues. Trimming removed 2 bases at V and 0 bases at J, with 4 bases between. DNA for the CDR3: TGTGCCAGCAGTTACCGAATGAACACTGAAGCTTTCTTT. This sequence encodes CASSYRMNTEAFF.

The chain links TRBV2 to TRBJ2-7; no clear D. The CDR3 consists of 12 residues. V lost 6 bases and J 6 bases, leaving 12 bases between the germline ends. Germline values: CDR1 SNHLY, CDR2 FYNNEI. CDR3: CASRIPLGEQYF. In DNA, the CDR3 is TGTGCCAGCAGGATCCCATTAGGCGAGCAGTACTTC.

In its sample, this clonotype was seen a few times. The gene calls are TRBV18 and TRBJ2-3; D gene ambiguous. Germline CDR1 is KGHSH and CDR2 is LQKENI. The CDR3 extends over 15 amino acids. The V end lost 2 bases, the J end lost 1 base, and 10 bases lay between the germline ends. The CDR3 DNA reads as TGTGCCAGCTCACCATCGGCCAGACGCACAGATACGCAGTATTTT. As protein: CASSPSARRTDTQYF. Together with reference TRBV18 and TRBJ2-3, the CDR3 gives the full variable domain: NAGVMQNPRHLVRRRGQEARLRCSPMKGHSHVYWYRQLPEEGLKFMVYLQKENIIDESGMPKERFSAEFPKEGPSILRIQQVVRGDSAAYFCASSPSARRTDTQYFGPGTRLTVL.

This clonotype has just a few counts. This chain connects TRBV24-1 to TRBJ1-1; no firm D call. The CDR3 totals 13 residues. Trimming pared 5 bases from V and 5 bases from J, leaving 11 bases between. The germline V gene has CDR1 KGHDR and CDR2 SFDVKD. CDR3: CATSARPGTEAFF. In DNA, the CDR3 is TGTGCCACCAGTGCTCGCCCGGGGACTGAAGCTTTCTTT.

This clonotype came up a few times. This chain uses TRBV28 with TRBJ1-5; the match to TRBD1 covers 11 bases. V dropped 6 bases and J dropped 4; count of bases not matched to a gene: 2. CDR1 is MDHEN and CDR2 is SYDVKM in the germline V gene. The CDR3 covers 14 residues. The CDR3 region is CASSRDRGNQPQHF. DNA for the CDR3: TGTGCCAGCAGCCGGGACAGGGGGAATCAGCCCCAGCATTTT.

The gene calls are TRBV6-5 and TRBJ2-7; D may match TRBD1 or TRBD2 (6 bases each). The V and J ends lost 0 bases and 1 base respectively, with 13 bases between them. The CDR3 runs 16 residues. Germline V gene sequence: CDR1 MNHEY, CDR2 SVGAGI. The CDR3 DNA reads as TGTGCCAGCAGTTACTCCGTTAGGGGGGTGTCCTACGAGCAGTACTTC. As protein: CASSYSVRGVSYEQYF.

This clonotype was counted between two and nine times. The V gene is TRBV6-1, the J gene TRBJ2-1, with 8 bases matching TRBD2. Per the germline V gene, CDR1 is MNHNS and CDR2 is SASEGT. This CDR3 region has 14 residues. V lost 7 bases to trimming and J lost 7 bases; unmatched junction nucleotides: 9. CDR3 nucleotides: TGTGCCAGCACCCGGGGGACGGGGGGGAATGAGCAGTTCTTC. Translated, it gives CASTRGTGGNEQFF.

The chain employs TRBV3-1 and TRBJ2-3; D perhaps matches TRBD2 (5 bases). The germline gives CDR1 LGHDT, CDR2 YNNKEL (reference sequence). V was trimmed by 3 bases and J by 3 bases, leaving 10 bases between them. The CDR3 length is 14 residues. The CDR3 loop reads CASSQSTGTDTQYF. The DNA for the CDR3 is TGTGCCAGCAGCCAGTCAACGGGGACAGATACGCAGTATTTT.

The V and J genes are TRBV12-3 or TRBV12-4 and TRBJ2-3, with D perhaps TRBD2 (6 bases). Deletions cut 5 bases from V and 2 bases from J, with 8 bases between. The CDR3 sequence is 13 residues long. In DNA, the CDR3 is TGTGCCAGCAGTCCGGACTACACAGATACGCAGTATTTT. Protein: CASSPDYTDTQYF.

The chain joins TRBV5-1 to TRBJ2-7, with D tentatively TRBD1 or TRBD2 (5 bases each). Germline V gene sequence: CDR1 SGHRS, CDR2 YFSETQ. The CDR3 consists of 13 residues. The ends were cut back, 0 bases at V and 6 bases at J, with 10 bases in the middle. CDR3 protein: CASSLVGDREQYF. The CDR3 nucleotides read TGCGCCAGCAGCTTGGTTGGGGACCGCGAGCAGTACTTC. Using reference TRBV5-1 and TRBJ2-7 for the parts outside the CDR3, the full variable domain is KAGVTQTPRYLIKTRGQQVTLSCSPISGHRSVSWYQQTPGQGLQFLFEYFSETQRNKGNFPGRFSGRQFSNSRSEMNVSTLELGDSALYLCASSLVGDREQYFGPGTRLTVT.

This chain connects TRBV10-2 to TRBJ1-5, with D unclear. Trimming removed 6 bases from V and 5 bases from J, with 11 bases in between. CDR3 length: 13 amino acids. Per germline, CDR1 WSHSY and CDR2 SAAADI. This chain's CDR3 is CASRIDGHQPQHF. The CDR3, as DNA: TGCGCCAGCAGAATTGACGGCCATCAGCCCCAGCATTTT.

The chain couples TRBV29-1 to TRBJ1-1, with D tentatively TRBD1 (6 bases). The length of the CDR3 is 14 residues. With 6 bases removed from V and 5 bases from J, the gap between germline ends came to 19 bases. Germline-derived CDR1 and CDR2 are SQVTM and ANQGSEA. The CDR3: CSVTRGTSWTEAFF. Written as DNA, the CDR3 is TGCAGCGTCACCAGGGGAACATCATGGACTGAAGCTTTCTTT.

This clonotype was counted once. This chain connects TRBV4-2 to TRBJ1-4; 9 nucleotides match TRBD1. The CDR3 is 15 amino acids. J gave up 7 bases and V 1 base, and 4 bases lay outside the gene matches. Germline lookup yields CDR1 LGHNA and CDR2 YNFKEQ. The CDR3 protein is CASSQVLDRGEKLFF. The CDR3 DNA is TGTGCCAGCAGCCAAGTCTTGGACAGGGGTGAAAAACTGTTTTTT.

The V and J genes are TRBV6-5 and TRBJ1-1; 9 nucleotides agree with TRBD1. Germline loops: CDR1 MNHEY, CDR2 SVGAGI. The CDR3 has 15 amino acids. Trimming took 4 bases from V and 6 from J; bases not matched to a gene: 9. The CDR3 coding sequence is TGTGCCAGCAGTTCCCCCGGGACAGGGCGGGCTGAAGCTTTCTTT. Its translation: CASSSPGTGRAEAFF.

At least ten counts were recorded for this clonotype. V usage is TRBV7-2 and J usage is TRBJ2-2; TRBD2 is a possible D gene (5 bases). There are 15 residues in the CDR3. V lost 5 bases, J lost 1 base, and 11 bases lay in between. Germline CDR1 and CDR2: SGHTA and FQGNSA. CDR3 sequence reads: CASSRVAWNTGELFF. DNA of the CDR3: TGTGCCAGCAGCCGAGTAGCGTGGAACACCGGGGAGCTGTTTTTT.

This clonotype was detected a few times. This sequence joins TRBV7-2 and TRBJ2-5; TRBD2 matches 7 bases. The germline CDR1 and CDR2 sequences are SGHTA and FQGNSA. V shed 5 bases, J shed 5 bases, and the junction held 11 bases outside the gene matches. There are 15 residues in the CDR3. CDR3 residues: CASSPGGSIPETQYF. The DNA for the CDR3 is TGTGCCAGCAGCCCGGGAGGATCGATTCCGGAGACCCAGTACTTC.